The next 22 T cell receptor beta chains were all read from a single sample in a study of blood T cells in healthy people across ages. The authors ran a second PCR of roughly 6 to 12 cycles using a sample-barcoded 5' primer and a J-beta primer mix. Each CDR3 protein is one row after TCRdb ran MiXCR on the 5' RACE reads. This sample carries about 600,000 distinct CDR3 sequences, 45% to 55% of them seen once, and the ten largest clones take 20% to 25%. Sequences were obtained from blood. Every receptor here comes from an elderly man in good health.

The CDR3 reads CSHQGGADTQYF. The CDR3 DNA follows: TGCAGCCACCAAGGTGGGGCGGATACGCAGTATTTT. The chain employs TRBV29-1 and TRBJ2-3; tentative D call: TRBD1 (5 bases). The CDR3 runs 12 residues. Trimming removed 8 bases from V and 6 bases from J, with 15 bases in between. Germline values: CDR1 SQVTM, CDR2 ANQGSEA.

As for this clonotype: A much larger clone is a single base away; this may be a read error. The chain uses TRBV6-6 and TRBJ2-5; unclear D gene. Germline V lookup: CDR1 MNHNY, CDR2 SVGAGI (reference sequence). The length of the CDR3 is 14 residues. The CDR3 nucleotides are TGTGCCAGCAGTTACTCGAGACCTCAAGAGGCCCAGTACTTC. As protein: CASSYSRPQEAQYF.

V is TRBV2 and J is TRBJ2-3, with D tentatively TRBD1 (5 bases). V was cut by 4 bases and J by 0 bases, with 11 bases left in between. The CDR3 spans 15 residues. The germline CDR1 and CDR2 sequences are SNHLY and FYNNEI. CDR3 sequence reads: CASSGRASSTDTQYF. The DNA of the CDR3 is TGTGCCAGCAGTGGCAGGGCTTCTAGCACAGATACGCAGTATTTT. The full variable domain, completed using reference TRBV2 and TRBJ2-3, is EPEVTQTPSHQVTQMGQEVILRCVPISNHLYFYWYRQILGQKVEFLVSFYNNEISEKSEIFDDQFSVERPDGSNFTLKIRSTKLEDSAMYFCASSGRASSTDTQYFGPGTRLTVL.

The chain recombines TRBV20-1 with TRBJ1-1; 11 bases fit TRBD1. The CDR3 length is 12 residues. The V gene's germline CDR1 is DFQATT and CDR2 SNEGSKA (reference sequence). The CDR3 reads CRAGQGDTEAFF. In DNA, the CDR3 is TGCAGGGCGGGACAGGGGGACACTGAAGCTTTCTTT.

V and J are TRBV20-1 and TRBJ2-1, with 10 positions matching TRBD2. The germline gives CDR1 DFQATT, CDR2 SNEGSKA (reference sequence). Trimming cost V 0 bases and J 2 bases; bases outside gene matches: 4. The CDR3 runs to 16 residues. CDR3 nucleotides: TGCAGTGCTAGAGATCAAAGCGGGAGGGCCTACAATGAGCAGTTCTTC. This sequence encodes CSARDQSGRAYNEQFF.

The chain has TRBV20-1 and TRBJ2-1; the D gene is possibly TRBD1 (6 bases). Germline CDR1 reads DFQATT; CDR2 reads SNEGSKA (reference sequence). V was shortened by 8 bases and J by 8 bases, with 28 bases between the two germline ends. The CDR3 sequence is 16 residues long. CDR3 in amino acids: CSSTETGTKIFDEQFF. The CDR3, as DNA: TGCAGTTCAACAGAGACAGGAACAAAAATCTTCGATGAGCAGTTCTTC.

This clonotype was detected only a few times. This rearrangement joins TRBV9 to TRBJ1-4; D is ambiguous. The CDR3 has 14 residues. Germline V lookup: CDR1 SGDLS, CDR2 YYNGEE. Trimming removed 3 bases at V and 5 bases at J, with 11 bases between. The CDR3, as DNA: TGTGCCAGCAGCGCGCCGGGCCTCAATGAAAAACTGTTTTTT. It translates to CASSAPGLNEKLFF. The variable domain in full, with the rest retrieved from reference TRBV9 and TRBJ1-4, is DSGVTQTPKHLITATGQRVTLRCSPRSGDLSVYWYQQSLDQGLQFLIQYYNGEERAKGNILERFSAQQFPDLHSELNLSSLELGDSALYFCASSAPGLNEKLFFGSGTQLSVL.

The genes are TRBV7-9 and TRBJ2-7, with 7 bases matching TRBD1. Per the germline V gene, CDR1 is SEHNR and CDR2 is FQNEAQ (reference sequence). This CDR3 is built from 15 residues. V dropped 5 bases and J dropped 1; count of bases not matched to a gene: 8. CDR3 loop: CASSGNRGGSYEQYF. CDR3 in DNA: TGTGCCAGCAGCGGCAACAGGGGCGGGTCCTACGAGCAGTACTTC.

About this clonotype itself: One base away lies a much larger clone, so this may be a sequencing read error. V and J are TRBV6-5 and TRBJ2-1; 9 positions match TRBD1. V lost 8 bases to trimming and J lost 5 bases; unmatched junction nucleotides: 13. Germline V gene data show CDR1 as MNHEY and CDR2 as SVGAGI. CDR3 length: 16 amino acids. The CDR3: CASLRGPQGAHNEQFF. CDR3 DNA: TGTGCCAGCCTCAGGGGGCCACAGGGGGCCCACAATGAGCAGTTCTTC.

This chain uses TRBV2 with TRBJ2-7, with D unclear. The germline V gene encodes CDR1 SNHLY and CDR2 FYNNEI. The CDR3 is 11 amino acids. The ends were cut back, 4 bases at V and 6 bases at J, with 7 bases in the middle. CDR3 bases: TGTGCCAGCAGTGCTGAGTTCGAGCAGTACTTC. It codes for CASSAEFEQYF.

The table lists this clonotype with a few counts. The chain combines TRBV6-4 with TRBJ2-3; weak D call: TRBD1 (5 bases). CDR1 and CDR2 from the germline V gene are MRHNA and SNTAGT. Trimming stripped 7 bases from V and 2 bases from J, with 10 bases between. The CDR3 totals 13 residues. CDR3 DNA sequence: TGTGCCAGCACCCAGGGTCCCACAGATACGCAGTATTTT. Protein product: CASTQGPTDTQYF.

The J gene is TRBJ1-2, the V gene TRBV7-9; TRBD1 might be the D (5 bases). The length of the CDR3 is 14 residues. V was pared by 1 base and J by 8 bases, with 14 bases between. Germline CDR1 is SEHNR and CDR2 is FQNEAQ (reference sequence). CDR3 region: CASSLEGPGRGYTF. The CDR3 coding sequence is TGTGCCAGCAGCTTAGAGGGACCGGGGAGGGGCTACACCTTC.

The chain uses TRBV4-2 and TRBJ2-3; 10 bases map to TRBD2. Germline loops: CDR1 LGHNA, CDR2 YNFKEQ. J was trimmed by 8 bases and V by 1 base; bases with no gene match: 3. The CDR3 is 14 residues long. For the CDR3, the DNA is TGTGCCAGCAGCCAAGCACTAGCGGGAACTACGCAGTATTTT. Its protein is CASSQALAGTTQYF.

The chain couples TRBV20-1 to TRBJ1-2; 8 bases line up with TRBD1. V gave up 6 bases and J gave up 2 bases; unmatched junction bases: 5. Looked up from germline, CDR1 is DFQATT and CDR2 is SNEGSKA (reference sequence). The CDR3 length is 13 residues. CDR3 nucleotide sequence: TGCAGTGCGTGGACAGGGACGAACTATGGCTACACCTTC. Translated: CSAWTGTNYGYTF.

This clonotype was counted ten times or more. The CDR3 protein is CASSPRRRFAGSYNEQFF. CDR3 sequence (DNA): TGTGCCAGCAGCCCGAGGAGGAGATTCGCCGGCTCCTACAATGAGCAGTTCTTC. The rearrangement links TRBV7-2 to TRBJ2-1; a weak D match, TRBD2 (5 bases). Trimming cost V 5 bases and J 0 bases, with 20 bases left between them. This CDR3 region has 18 residues. CDR1 is SGHTA, CDR2 FQGNSA, per germline.

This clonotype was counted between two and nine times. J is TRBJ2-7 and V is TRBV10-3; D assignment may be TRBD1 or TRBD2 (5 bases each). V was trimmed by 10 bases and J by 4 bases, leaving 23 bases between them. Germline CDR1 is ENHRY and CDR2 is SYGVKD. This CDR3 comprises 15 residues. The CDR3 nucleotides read TGTGCCACCCGGACCATTGGGGGTCGGGCGTACGAGCAGTACTTC. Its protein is CATRTIGGRAYEQYF.

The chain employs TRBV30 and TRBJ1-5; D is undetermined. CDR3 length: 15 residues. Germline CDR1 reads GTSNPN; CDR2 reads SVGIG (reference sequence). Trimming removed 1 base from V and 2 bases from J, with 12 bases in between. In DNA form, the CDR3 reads TGTGCCTGGAGTGCGGGAGGCCGGGGCAATCAGCCCCAGCATTTT. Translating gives CAWSAGGRGNQPQHF.

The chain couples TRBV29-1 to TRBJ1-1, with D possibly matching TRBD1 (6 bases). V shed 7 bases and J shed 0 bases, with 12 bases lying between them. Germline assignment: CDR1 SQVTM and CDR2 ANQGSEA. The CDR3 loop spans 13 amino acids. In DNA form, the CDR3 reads TGCAGCGCGATGACAGGTTTGAACACTGAAGCTTTCTTT. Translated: CSAMTGLNTEAFF.

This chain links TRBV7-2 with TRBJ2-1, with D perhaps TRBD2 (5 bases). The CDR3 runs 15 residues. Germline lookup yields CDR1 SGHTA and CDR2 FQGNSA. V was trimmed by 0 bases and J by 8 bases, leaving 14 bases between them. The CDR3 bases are TGTGCCAGCAGCTTAGCGGTCCTAGCAGGCGATGAGCAGTTCTTC. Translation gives CASSLAVLAGDEQFF.

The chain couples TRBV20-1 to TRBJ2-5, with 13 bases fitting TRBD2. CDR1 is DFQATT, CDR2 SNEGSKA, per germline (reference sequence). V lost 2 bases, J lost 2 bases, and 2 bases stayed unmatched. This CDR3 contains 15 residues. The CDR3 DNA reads TGCAGTGCTAGACCGACTAGCGGGGGGCAAGAGACCCAGTACTTC. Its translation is CSARPTSGGQETQYF.

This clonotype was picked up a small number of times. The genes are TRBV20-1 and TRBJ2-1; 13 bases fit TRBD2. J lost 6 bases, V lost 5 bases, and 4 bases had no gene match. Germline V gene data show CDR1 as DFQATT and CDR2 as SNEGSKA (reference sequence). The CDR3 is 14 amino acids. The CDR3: CSACGTSGINEQFF. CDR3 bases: TGCAGTGCTTGCGGGACTAGCGGGATCAATGAGCAGTTCTTC.

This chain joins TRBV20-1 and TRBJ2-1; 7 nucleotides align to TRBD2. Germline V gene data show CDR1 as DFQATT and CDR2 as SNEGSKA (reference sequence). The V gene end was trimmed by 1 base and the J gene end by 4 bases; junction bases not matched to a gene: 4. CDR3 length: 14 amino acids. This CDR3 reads CSARAVGLYNEQFF. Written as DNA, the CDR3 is TGCAGTGCTAGAGCGGTGGGACTATACAATGAGCAGTTCTTC.